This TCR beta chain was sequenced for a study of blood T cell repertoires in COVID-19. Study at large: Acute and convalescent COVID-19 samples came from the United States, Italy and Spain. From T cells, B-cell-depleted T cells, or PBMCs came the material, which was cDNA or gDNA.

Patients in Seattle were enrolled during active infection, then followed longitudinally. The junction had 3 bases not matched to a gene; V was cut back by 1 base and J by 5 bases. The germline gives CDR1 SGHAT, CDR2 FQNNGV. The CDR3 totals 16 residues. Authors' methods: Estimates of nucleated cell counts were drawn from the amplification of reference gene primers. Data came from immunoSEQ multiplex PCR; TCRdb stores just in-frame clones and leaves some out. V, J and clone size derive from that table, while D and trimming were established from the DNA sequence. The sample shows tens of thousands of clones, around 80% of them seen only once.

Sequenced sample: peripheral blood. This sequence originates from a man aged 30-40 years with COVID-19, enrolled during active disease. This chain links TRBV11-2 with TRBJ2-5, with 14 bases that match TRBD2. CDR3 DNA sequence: TGTGCCAGCAGCTTAGGGACTAGCGGGGGGCCGGAGACCCAGTACTTC. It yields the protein CASSLGTSGGPETQYF.